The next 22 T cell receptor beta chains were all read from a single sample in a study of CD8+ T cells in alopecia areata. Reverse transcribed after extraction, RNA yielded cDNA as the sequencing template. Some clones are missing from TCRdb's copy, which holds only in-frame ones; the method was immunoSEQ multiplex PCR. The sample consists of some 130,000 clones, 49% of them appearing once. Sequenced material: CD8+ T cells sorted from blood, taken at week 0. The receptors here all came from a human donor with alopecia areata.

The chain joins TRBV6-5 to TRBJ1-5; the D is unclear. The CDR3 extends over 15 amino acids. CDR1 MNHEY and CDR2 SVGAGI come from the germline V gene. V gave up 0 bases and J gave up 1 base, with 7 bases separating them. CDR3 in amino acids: CASSYSRWSNQPQHF. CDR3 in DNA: TGTGCCAGCAGTTACTCGAGATGGAGCAATCAGCCCCAGCATTTT.

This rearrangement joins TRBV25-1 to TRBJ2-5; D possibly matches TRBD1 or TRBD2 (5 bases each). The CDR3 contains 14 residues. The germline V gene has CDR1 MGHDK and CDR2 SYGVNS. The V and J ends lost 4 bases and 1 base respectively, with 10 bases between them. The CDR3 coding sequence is TGTGCCAGCAGTGGCTGGGACCCCCAAGAGACCCAGTACTTC. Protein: CASSGWDPQETQYF. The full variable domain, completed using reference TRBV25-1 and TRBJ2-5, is EADIYQTPRYLVIGTGKKITLECSQTMGHDKMYWYQQDPGMELHLIHYSYGVNSTEKGDLSSESTVSRIRTEHFPLTLESARPSHTSQYLCASSGWDPQETQYFGPGTRLLVL.

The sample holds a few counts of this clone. The CDR3 DNA reads as TGCGCCAGCACCTATAAGGTGGGGGGCCCCAATTCACCCCTCCACTTT. This gives the protein CASTYKVGGPNSPLHF. This chain links TRBV4-1 with TRBJ1-6; D might be TRBD1 (6 bases). The CDR3 sequence is 16 residues long. V lost 7 bases, J lost 7 bases, and 20 bases lay in between. Looked up from germline, CDR1 is MGHRA and CDR2 is YSYEKL.

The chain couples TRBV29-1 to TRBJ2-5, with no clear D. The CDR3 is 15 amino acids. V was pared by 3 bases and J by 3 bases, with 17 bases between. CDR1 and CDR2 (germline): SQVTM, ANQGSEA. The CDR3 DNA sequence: TGCAGCGTTGACTTGGGCTACTCGGTCGAAGAGACCCAGTACTTC. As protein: CSVDLGYSVEETQYF.

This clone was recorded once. CDR3 in amino acids: CASSQVDRENTEAFF. The CDR3, as DNA: TGCGCCAGCAGCCAAGTGGACAGGGAGAACACTGAAGCTTTCTTT. The rearrangement uses TRBV4-1 and TRBJ1-1; 8 bases agree with TRBD1. The V gene end was trimmed by 1 base and the J gene end by 1 base; junction bases not matched to a gene: 2. Germline V gene sequence: CDR1 MGHRA, CDR2 YSYEKL. CDR3 length: 15 residues.

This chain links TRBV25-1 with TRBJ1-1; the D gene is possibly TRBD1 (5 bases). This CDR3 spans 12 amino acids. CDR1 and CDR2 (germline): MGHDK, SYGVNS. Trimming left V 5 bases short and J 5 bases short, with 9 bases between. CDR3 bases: TGTGCCAGCAGTCAGGGAAGGACTGAAGCTTTCTTT. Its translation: CASSQGRTEAFF.

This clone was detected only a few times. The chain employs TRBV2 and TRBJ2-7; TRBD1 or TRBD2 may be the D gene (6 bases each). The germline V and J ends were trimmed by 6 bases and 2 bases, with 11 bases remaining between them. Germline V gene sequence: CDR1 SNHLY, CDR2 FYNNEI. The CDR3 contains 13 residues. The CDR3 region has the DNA TGTGCCAGCAGAGGGGGGAGCACCTACGAGCAGTACTTC. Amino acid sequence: CASRGGSTYEQYF.

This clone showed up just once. The DNA for the CDR3 is TGTGCCAGCAGCTTCCAGGGGGACTACGAGCAGTACTTC. Translation gives CASSFQGDYEQYF. The J gene is TRBJ2-7, the V gene TRBV13; 7 bases are a match to TRBD1. Trimming removed 3 bases from V and 3 bases from J; junction bases left unmatched: 2. The germline V gene encodes CDR1 PRHDT and CDR2 FYEKMQ (reference sequence). This CDR3 contains 13 residues.

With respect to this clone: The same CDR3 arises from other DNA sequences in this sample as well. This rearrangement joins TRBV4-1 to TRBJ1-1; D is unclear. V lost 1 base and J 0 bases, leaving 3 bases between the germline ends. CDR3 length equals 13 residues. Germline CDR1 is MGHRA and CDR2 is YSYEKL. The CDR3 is CASSQGVNTEAFF. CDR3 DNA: TGCGCCAGCAGCCAAGGGGTGAACACTGAAGCTTTCTTT.

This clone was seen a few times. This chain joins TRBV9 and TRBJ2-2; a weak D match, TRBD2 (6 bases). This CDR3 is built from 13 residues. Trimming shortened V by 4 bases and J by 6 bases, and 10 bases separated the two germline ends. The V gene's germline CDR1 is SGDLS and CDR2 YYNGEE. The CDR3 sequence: CASSLRLAGELFF. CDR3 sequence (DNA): TGTGCCAGCAGCCTAAGACTAGCCGGGGAGCTGTTTTTT.

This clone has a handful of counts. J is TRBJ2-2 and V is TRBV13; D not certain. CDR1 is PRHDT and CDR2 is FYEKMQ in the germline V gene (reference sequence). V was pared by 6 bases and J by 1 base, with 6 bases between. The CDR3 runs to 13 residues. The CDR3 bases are TGTGCCAGCAGTTTCGGGAACACCGGGGAGCTGTTTTTT. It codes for CASSFGNTGELFF.

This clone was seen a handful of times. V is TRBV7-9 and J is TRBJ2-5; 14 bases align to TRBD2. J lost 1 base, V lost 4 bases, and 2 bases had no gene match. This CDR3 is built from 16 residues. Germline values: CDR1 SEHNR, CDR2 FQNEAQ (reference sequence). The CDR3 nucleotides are TGTGCCAGCAGCTCGGGACTAGCGGGGGTCCAAGAGACCCAGTACTTC. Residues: CASSSGLAGVQETQYF. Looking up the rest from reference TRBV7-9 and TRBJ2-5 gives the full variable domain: DTGVSQNPRHKITKRGQNVTFRCDPISEHNRLYWYRQTLGQGPEFLTYFQNEAQLEKSRLLSDRFSAERPKGSFSTLEIQRTEQGDSAMYLCASSSGLAGVQETQYFGPGTRLLVL.

The CDR3 here is CASSPGLAGGETYEQYF. Here the CDR3 DNA reads TGCGCCAGCAGCCCAGGACTAGCGGGGGGGGAGACCTACGAGCAGTACTTC. The V and J genes are TRBV4-3 and TRBJ2-7, with 15 bases matching TRBD2. Germline CDR1 and CDR2: LGHNA and YSLEER. The CDR3 loop spans 17 amino acids. Trimming at V came to 4 bases and at J to 2 bases, leaving 6 bases not matched to a gene.

The CDR3 DNA sequence: TGCGCCAGCACTAAAACAGGACCGAACACTGAAGCTTTCTTT. Protein sequence: CASTKTGPNTEAFF. The rearrangement links TRBV5-1 to TRBJ1-1; perhaps TRBD1 as D (5 bases). Germline lookup yields CDR1 SGHRS and CDR2 YFSETQ. V was clipped by 6 bases and J by 1 base, with 13 bases between them. There are 14 residues in the CDR3.

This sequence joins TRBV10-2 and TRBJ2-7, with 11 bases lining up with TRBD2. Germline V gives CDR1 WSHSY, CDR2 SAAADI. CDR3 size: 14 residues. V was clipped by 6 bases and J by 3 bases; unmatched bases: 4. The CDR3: CASSDSGGDYEQYF. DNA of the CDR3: TGCGCCAGCAGCGATAGCGGGGGGGACTACGAGCAGTACTTC.

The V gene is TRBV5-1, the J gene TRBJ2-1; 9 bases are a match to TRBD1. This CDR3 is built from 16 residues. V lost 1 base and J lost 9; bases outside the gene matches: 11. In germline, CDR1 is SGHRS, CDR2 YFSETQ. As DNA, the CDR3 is TGCGCCAGCAGCTTGTTTCCGACAGGGGGACCCGGTGAGCAGTTCTTC. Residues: CASSLFPTGGPGEQFF.

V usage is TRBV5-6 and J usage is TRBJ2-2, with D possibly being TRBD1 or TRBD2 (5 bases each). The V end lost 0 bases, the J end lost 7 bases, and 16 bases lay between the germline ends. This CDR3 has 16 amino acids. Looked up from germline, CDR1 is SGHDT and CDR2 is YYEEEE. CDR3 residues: CASSLAIRGANGELFF. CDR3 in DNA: TGTGCCAGCAGCTTGGCCATACGGGGCGCTAACGGGGAGCTGTTTTTT.

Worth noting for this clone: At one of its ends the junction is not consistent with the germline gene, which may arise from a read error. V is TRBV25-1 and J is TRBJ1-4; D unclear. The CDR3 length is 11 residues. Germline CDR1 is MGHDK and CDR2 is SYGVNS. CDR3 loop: CATSSNEKLFF. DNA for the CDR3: TGTGCCACCAGTTCTAATGAAAAACTGTTTTTT.

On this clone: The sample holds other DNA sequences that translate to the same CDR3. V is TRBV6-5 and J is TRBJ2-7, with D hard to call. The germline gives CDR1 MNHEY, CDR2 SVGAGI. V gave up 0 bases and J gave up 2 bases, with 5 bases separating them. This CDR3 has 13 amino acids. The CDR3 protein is CASSYSGTYEQYF. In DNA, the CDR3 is TGTGCCAGCAGTTACTCGGGGACCTACGAGCAGTACTTC.

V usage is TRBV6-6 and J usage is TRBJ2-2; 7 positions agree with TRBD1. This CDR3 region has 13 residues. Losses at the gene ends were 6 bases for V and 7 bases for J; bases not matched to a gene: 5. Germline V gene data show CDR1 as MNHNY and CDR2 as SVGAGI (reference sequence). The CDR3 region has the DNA TGTGCCAGCAGCCCAGGGGGTGGCGGGGAGCTGTTTTTT. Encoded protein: CASSPGGGGELFF.

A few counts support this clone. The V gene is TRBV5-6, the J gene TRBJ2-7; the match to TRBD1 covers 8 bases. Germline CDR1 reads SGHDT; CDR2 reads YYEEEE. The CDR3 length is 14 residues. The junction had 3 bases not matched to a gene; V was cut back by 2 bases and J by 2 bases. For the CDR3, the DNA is TGTGCCAGCAGCTTTGGACAGGGAACCTACGAGCAGTACTTC. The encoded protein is CASSFGQGTYEQYF.

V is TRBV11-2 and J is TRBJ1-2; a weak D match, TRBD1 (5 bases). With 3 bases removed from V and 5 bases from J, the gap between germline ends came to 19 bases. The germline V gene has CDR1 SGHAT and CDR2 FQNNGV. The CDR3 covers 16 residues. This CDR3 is CASSFGPGTGGYGYTF. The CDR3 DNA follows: TGTGCCAGCAGCTTTGGACCCGGGACGGGGGGATATGGCTACACCTTC.